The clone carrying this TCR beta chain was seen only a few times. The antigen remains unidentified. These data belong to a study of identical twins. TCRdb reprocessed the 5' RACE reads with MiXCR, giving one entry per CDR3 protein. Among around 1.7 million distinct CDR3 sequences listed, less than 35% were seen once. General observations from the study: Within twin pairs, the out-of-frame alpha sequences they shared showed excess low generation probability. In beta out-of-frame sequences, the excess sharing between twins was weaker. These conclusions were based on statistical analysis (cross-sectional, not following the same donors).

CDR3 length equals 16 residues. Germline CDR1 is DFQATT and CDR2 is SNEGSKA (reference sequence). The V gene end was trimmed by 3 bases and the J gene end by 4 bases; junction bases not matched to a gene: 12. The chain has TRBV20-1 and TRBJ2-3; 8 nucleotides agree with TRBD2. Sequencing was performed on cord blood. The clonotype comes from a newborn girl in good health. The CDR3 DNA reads TGCAGTGCTAGGGTTGTGAGCGGGGGCCGCCCAGATACGCAGTATTTT. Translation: CSARVVSGGRPDTQYF.